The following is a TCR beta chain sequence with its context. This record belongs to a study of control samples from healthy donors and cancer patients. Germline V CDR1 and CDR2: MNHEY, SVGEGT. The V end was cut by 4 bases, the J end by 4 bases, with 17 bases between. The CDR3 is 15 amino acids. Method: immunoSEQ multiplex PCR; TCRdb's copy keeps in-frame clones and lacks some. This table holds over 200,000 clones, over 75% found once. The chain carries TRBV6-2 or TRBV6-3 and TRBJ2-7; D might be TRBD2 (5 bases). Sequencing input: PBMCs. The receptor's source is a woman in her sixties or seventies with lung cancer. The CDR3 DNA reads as TGTGCCAGCAGTTCCGGACTTCTATCAGCGTACGAGCAGTACTTC. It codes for CASSSGLLSAYEQYF.